The clone carrying this T cell receptor (beta chain) was counted many times. What it binds is not known. This record belongs to a study of T cells in Graves' hyperthyroidism and ophthalmopathy. Broader study findings: In the blood, most expanded thyroid clonotypes above 0.001 appeared as well.

Uncontrolled infection, other autoimmune disease, pregnancy or lactation disqualified patients from enrolment. PBMCs were obtained from roughly 10 ml fresh peripheral blood. Using RNA transcripts as the source, TCR beta CDR3 regions were amplified. The HTBI primer set was used in a first-round RT-PCR of the TCR CDR3. TCRdb reprocessed the multiplex PCR reads via MiXCR and lists one record per CDR3 protein. Altogether hundreds of thousands of distinct CDR3 sequences are present, 13% to 15% being singletons, with the ten largest covering roughly 19%. The sequencing input was blood. The TCR was taken from a woman aged 60-70 years with Graves' ophthalmopathy.

The CDR3 reads CASSRKGQGESYTF. Written as DNA, the CDR3 is TGTGCCAGCAGCCGCAAAGGACAGGGAGAAAGCTACACCTTC. The J gene is TRBJ1-2, the V gene TRBV7-8; 8 nucleotides agree with TRBD1. The CDR3 has 14 amino acids. CDR1 and CDR2 (germline): SGHVS, FQNEAQ. V lost 5 bases, J lost 9 bases, and 11 bases stayed unmatched.